What follows are 19 T cell receptor beta chains derived from one specimen sequenced in a study of T cells in Graves' hyperthyroidism and ophthalmopathy (dated by TCRdb to about 2019). The library was made by multiplex PCR. Reads for this sample came from an Illumina HiSeq 2000. TCR beta CDR3 regions were amplified from RNA transcripts. For the first round of RT-PCR on the TCR CDR3, the HTBI primer set was used together with the Qiagen OneStep RT-PCR kit. The raw public data were reprocessed by TCRdb itself: fastp quality trimming at Q25, MiXCR clonotype calling, in-frame beta chains only. For every CDR3 protein sequence, its rows merge into one entry that carries the most common genes and DNA. The sample records a few hundred thousand distinct CDR3 sequences, roughly 15% of which are singletons. Of the sample, less than 6.5% falls within the top ten clones. Input material: blood. The receptor set was obtained from a woman aged 18 to 35 with Graves' hyperthyroidism.

This clonotype has a count of ten or more. This rearrangement joins TRBV28 to TRBJ2-1, with 8 bases identical to TRBD1. Per germline, CDR1 MDHEN and CDR2 SYDVKM. This CDR3 has 15 amino acids. V lost 8 bases to trimming and J lost 2 bases; unmatched junction nucleotides: 8. This CDR3 is CASATRDRTYNEQFF. The CDR3, as DNA: TGTGCCAGCGCCACCCGGGACAGGACCTACAATGAGCAGTTCTTC.

This clonotype was seen a handful of times. J is TRBJ2-7 and V is TRBV4-2, with TRBD2 matching over 9 bases. Germline CDR1 and CDR2: LGHNA and YNFKEQ. The CDR3 loop spans 15 amino acids. V shed 2 bases and J 3 bases; nucleotides not matched to a gene: 5. This CDR3 is CASSQPGLADYEQYF. For the CDR3, the DNA is TGTGCCAGCAGCCAACCGGGACTAGCAGACTACGAGCAGTACTTC.

The CDR3 spells CASSYQYDSYEQYF. CDR3 sequence (DNA): TGTGCCAGCAGTTATCAGTACGACTCCTACGAGCAGTACTTC. The chain employs TRBV6-2 or TRBV6-3 and TRBJ2-7; D is unclear. This CDR3 has 14 amino acids. The germline V gene encodes CDR1 MNHEY and CDR2 SVGEGT. The V end was cut by 3 bases, the J end by 0 bases, with 9 bases between.

This clonotype was seen ten or more times. The J gene is TRBJ1-5, the V gene TRBV30; the D gene is possibly TRBD1 (5 bases). CDR3 size: 13 residues. Trimming stripped 4 bases from V and 6 bases from J, with 13 bases between. Per the germline V gene, CDR1 is GTSNPN and CDR2 is SVGIG (reference sequence). In DNA, the CDR3 is TGTGCCTGGATGTCGCCGGGGGGTCAGCCCCAGCATTTT. Its translation: CAWMSPGGQPQHF.

This clonotype showed up many times. The chain joins TRBV11-2 to TRBJ1-1; a possible D gene is TRBD1 (5 bases). In germline, CDR1 is SGHAT, CDR2 FQNNGV. The V and J ends lost 3 bases and 11 bases respectively, with 10 bases between them. This CDR3 contains 11 residues. The CDR3 DNA sequence: TGTGCCAGCAGCTTTGGGGCGTTGGCTTTCTTT. This translates into CASSFGALAFF.

This clonotype came up many times. The chain carries TRBV27 and TRBJ1-5; 7 bases agree with TRBD1. The CDR3 is made up of 13 amino acids. The germline V gene encodes CDR1 MNHEY and CDR2 SMNVEV (reference sequence). The V gene end was trimmed by 5 bases and the J gene end by 5 bases; junction bases not matched to a gene: 3. The CDR3 here is CASSPRGDQPQHF. The CDR3 nucleotides read TGTGCCAGCAGTCCCAGGGGGGATCAGCCCCAGCATTTT.

This clonotype was seen ten or more times. The chain is built from TRBV3-1 and TRBJ1-1; D remains ambiguous. CDR1 is LGHDT, CDR2 YNNKEL, per germline (reference sequence). The CDR3 runs 12 residues. V shed 4 bases and J shed 7 bases, with 10 bases lying between them. DNA for the CDR3: TGTGCCAGCAGCCGGGGAAATGATGAAGCTTTCTTT. It specifies CASSRGNDEAFF.

The CDR3 DNA sequence: TGTGCCAGCAGGCAGGGGGCGTCTGAAGCTTTCTTT. Translated: CASRQGASEAFF. The chain has TRBV7-9 and TRBJ1-1; 8 bases match TRBD1. The V gene's germline CDR1 is SEHNR and CDR2 FQNEAQ (reference sequence). Unmatched junction bases numbered 3, after V lost 6 bases and J lost 6 bases. This CDR3 spans 12 amino acids.

This clonotype was counted a few times. The V and J genes are TRBV5-6 and TRBJ2-6, with 7 bases that match TRBD2. Unmatched junction bases numbered 5, after V lost 4 bases and J lost 1 base. Germline loops: CDR1 SGHDT, CDR2 YYEEEE. The CDR3 runs to 16 residues. The CDR3 reads CASSRGLFSGANVLTF. The CDR3, as DNA: TGTGCCAGCAGCCGGGGACTATTTTCTGGGGCCAACGTCCTGACTTTC.

The chain has TRBV7-9 and TRBJ2-7; 8 bases agree with TRBD1. Germline CDR1 and CDR2: SEHNR and FQNEAQ (reference sequence). The J segment lost 3 bases and the V segment lost 3 bases, leaving 13 bases of the junction unmatched. The CDR3 runs to 17 residues. The CDR3 nucleotides read TGTGCCAGCAGCTTCGGCAGGGCAGGGGGCTTCGACTACGAGCAGTACTTC. It yields the protein CASSFGRAGGFDYEQYF.

This clonotype has a count of ten or more. This sequence joins TRBV12-3 or TRBV12-4 and TRBJ2-5, with no clear D. CDR3 length: 14 amino acids. Trimming cost V 5 bases and J 2 bases, with 12 bases left between them. As DNA, the CDR3 is TGTGCCAGCAGTCAACTACCTGAACAAGAGACCCAGTACTTC. Its translation: CASSQLPEQETQYF.

The chain is built from TRBV5-1 and TRBJ2-7; TRBD2 is a possible D gene (5 bases). The CDR3 runs 22 residues. Trimming pared 0 bases from V and 5 bases from J, leaving 36 bases between. CDR1 and CDR2 (germline): SGHRS, YFSETQ. DNA for the CDR3: TGCGCCAGCAGCTTGGTTCCATTCGGTCGGGGTACCGCTCCTAACTTCCAAAACGAGCAGTACTTC. Translated, it gives CASSLVPFGRGTAPNFQNEQYF.

The chain uses TRBV5-1 and TRBJ2-3, with D perhaps matching TRBD1 (6 bases). The CDR3 spans 14 residues. The germline CDR1 and CDR2 sequences are SGHRS and YFSETQ. V was shortened by 4 bases and J by 4 bases, with 13 bases between the two germline ends. The CDR3 is CASSHGQSADTQYF. DNA of the CDR3: TGCGCCAGCAGCCACGGACAGTCCGCAGATACGCAGTATTTT.

There are many counts of this clonotype. The chain recombines TRBV12-3 or TRBV12-4 with TRBJ2-5; D may match TRBD1 or TRBD2 (6 bases each). CDR3 length: 13 amino acids. V lost 4 bases and J 5 bases, leaving 11 bases between the germline ends. CDR3 sequence: CASSYGGPETQYF. For the CDR3, the DNA is TGTGCCAGCAGTTATGGGGGGCCCGAGACCCAGTACTTC.

This clonotype was seen only a few times. The chain recombines TRBV10-3 with TRBJ2-7; possibly TRBD1 for D (5 bases). Germline V gene lookup returns CDR1 ENHRY and CDR2 SYGVKD. Trimming stripped 7 bases from V and 1 base from J, with 14 bases between. The CDR3 is 14 amino acids. DNA for the CDR3: TGTGCCATCACTTCTGGGGCGAATTCCTACGAGCAGTACTTC. Translating gives CAITSGANSYEQYF.

The chain links TRBV24-1 to TRBJ1-5; the D is unclear. CDR1 is KGHDR, CDR2 SFDVKD, per germline. The CDR3 has 14 amino acids. Trimming left V 2 bases short and J 4 bases short, with 8 bases between. In DNA form, the CDR3 reads TGTGCCACCAGTGATTCTGGGAGGAATCAGCCCCAGCATTTT. Protein product: CATSDSGRNQPQHF.

This clonotype was observed a handful of times. The V and J genes are TRBV30 and TRBJ2-2; 10 nucleotides agree with TRBD2. The length of the CDR3 is 16 residues. Germline-derived CDR1 and CDR2 are GTSNPN and SVGIG (reference sequence). V lost 2 bases, J lost 3 bases, and 6 bases stayed unmatched. CDR3 loop: CAWSFGTSAHTGELFF. The CDR3 DNA reads as TGTGCCTGGAGTTTCGGGACTAGCGCCCACACCGGGGAGCTGTTTTTT.

Points on this clonotype: Given a much more abundant clone one base away, this may be a read error. The J gene is TRBJ1-1, the V gene TRBV30; possible D gene TRBD1, 5 bases. Germline-derived CDR1 and CDR2 are GTSNPN and SVGIG (reference sequence). This CDR3 region has 12 residues. The CDR3, as DNA: TGTGCCAGGAGTCCCCAGGGCACTGAAGCTTTCTTT. Translated: CARSPQGTEAFF.

This clonotype was counted once. A much bigger clone sits one base away, suggesting this may be a read error. V gene TRBV30 combines with J gene TRBJ2-1, with 7 bases fitting TRBD1. Germline V gene data show CDR1 as GTSNPN and CDR2 as SVGIG (reference sequence). The CDR3 consists of 15 residues. The CDR3 here is CASVGDSLSYNERFF. The CDR3 nucleotides read TGTGCCTCCGTAGGGGACAGCCTTTCCTACAATGAGCGGTTCTTC.